This T cell receptor beta chain was profiled in a study of T cell changes during pregnancy in multiple sclerosis. Clones were read by immunoSEQ multiplex PCR, and TCRdb kept only the in-frame ones, dropping some. The data show 35,000 to 50,000 clones, 80% to 95% seen once. CDR3 length: 17 residues. Germline V gene lookup returns CDR1 MDHEN and CDR2 SYDVKM. J was trimmed by 7 bases and V by 0 bases; bases with no gene match: 9. The chain combines TRBV28 with TRBJ2-7; 13 nucleotides align to TRBD2. The material was CD4+ T cells from peripheral blood mononuclear cells, obtained in the first trimester of pregnancy. The receptor comes from a female donor with multiple sclerosis, enrolled in a pregnancy study. The CDR3 spells CASSLWALAGGPGEQYF. The CDR3 coding sequence is TGTGCCAGCAGTTTATGGGCACTAGCGGGAGGGCCCGGGGAGCAGTACTTC.